The sequence of this TCR beta chain was determined in a study of CD8+ T cells in alopecia areata. Points from the study as a whole: For lesional scalp, especially alopecia totalis/universalis, clonality was higher than in normal scalp.

This CDR3 is 16 amino acids long. V was cut by 1 base and J by 5 bases, with 18 bases left in between. Germline V CDR1 and CDR2: MDHEN, SYDVKM. Concerning this clone itself: Its target is not known.

Following extraction, RNA underwent reverse transcription to cDNA, which served as the sequencing template. Measured with immunoSEQ multiplex PCR; TCRdb has only the in-frame clones, and not every one. The sample holds approximately 100,000 clones, around 60% seen once. Isolation of CD4+ and CD8+ T cells from PBMCs was achieved by sorting. V and J are TRBV28 and TRBJ2-7; D is undetermined. The sample comprised CD4+ T cells sorted from blood. This receptor was identified in a human donor in good health. The CDR3 sequence is CASSLLGGSPTNEQYF. The CDR3 nucleotides read TGTGCCAGCAGTTTATTGGGCGGTTCCCCCACTAACGAGCAGTACTTC.